The present T cell receptor beta chain was sequenced within a study of blood T cell repertoires in COVID-19. Study-level background: Acute-phase and convalescent COVID-19 samples originated in the United States, Italy and Spain. T cells, B-cell-depleted T cells, or PBMCs provided the cDNA or gDNA that served as material.

In the authors' methods: How many nucleated cells were present was estimated from reference gene primer amplification. The data were produced by immunoSEQ multiplex PCR, yet TCRdb's version contains in-frame clones alone and is incomplete. The DNA was the basis for D and trimming; V, J and clone size are from that table. The sample yields around 300,000 clones, around four fifths seen once. The CDR3 extends over 15 amino acids. Germline V CDR1 and CDR2: KGHSH, LQKENI. With V trimmed by 0 bases and J by 3 bases, 3 bases remained unmatched. The sequencing input was peripheral blood. This chain links TRBV18 with TRBJ2-7, with TRBD1 matching over 9 bases. The receptor was derived from a woman aged 45 to 65 who had recovered from COVID-19. The chain's CDR3 is CASSPPWTGVYEQYF. The CDR3 DNA sequence: TGTGCCAGCTCACCACCGTGGACAGGGGTCTACGAGCAGTACTTC.